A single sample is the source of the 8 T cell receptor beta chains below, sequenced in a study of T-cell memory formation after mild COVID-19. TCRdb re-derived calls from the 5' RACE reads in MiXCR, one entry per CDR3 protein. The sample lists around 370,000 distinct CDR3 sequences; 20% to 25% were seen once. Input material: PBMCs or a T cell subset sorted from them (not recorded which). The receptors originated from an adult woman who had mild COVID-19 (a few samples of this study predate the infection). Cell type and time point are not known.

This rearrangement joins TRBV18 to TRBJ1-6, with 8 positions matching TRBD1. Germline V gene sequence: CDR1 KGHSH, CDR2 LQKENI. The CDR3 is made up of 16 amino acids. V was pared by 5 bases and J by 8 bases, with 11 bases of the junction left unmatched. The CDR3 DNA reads TGTGCCAGCTCAGCCGACTGGACAGGGAAGGATTCACCCCTCCACTTT. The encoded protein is CASSADWTGKDSPLHF.

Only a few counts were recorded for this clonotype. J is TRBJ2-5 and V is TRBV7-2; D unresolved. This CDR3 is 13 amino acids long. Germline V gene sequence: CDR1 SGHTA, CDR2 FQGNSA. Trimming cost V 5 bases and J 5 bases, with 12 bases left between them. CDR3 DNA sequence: TGTGCCAGCAGCCCACAAGTAAAGGAGACCCAGTACTTC. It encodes CASSPQVKETQYF.

In nucleotides, the CDR3 is TGTGCCATCAGGATGGCAGATACGCAGTATTTT. Residues: CAIRMADTQYF. The genes are TRBV10-3 and TRBJ2-3; no clear D gene. Germline CDR1 and CDR2: ENHRY and SYGVKD. V was trimmed by 6 bases and J by 4 bases, leaving 5 bases between them. This CDR3 region has 11 residues.

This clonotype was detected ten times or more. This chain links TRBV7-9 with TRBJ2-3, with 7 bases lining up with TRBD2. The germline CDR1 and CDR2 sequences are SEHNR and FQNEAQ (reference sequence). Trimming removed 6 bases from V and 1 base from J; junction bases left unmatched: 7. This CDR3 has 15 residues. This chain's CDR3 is CASSSPGRGTDTQYF. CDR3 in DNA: TGTGCCAGCAGTTCCCCAGGGAGGGGCACAGATACGCAGTATTTT.

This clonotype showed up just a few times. CDR3 coding DNA: TGTGCCAGCAGCGAGGGGGGAGGTACTGAGCAGTACTTC. It encodes CASSEGGGTEQYF. The rearrangement joins TRBV9 to TRBJ2-7; D is possibly TRBD1 or TRBD2 (6 bases each). CDR3 size: 13 residues. Trimming removed 3 bases from V and 7 bases from J, with 14 bases in between. Germline CDR1 is SGDLS and CDR2 is YYNGEE.

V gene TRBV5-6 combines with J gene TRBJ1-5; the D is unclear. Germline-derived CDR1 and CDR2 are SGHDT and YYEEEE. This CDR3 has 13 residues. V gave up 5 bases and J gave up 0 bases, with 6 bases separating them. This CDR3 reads CASSRYSNQPQHF. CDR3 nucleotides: TGTGCCAGCAGTCGTTATAGCAATCAGCCCCAGCATTTT.

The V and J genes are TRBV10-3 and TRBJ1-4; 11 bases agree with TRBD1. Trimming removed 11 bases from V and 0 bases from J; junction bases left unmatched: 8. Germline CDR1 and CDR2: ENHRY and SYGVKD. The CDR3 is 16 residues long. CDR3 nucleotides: TGTGCCGTTTCTCCGGGACAGGGGGCAACTAATGAAAAACTGTTTTTT. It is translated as CAVSPGQGATNEKLFF.

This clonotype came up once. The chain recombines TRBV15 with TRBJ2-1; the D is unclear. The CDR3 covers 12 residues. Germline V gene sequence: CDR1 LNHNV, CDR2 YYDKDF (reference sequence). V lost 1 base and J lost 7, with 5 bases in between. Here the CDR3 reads CATSRAENEQFF. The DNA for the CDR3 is TGTGCCACCAGCAGAGCAGAGAATGAGCAGTTCTTC.